A single sample gave rise to the 8 T cell receptor beta chains below, sequenced in a study of CD8 T cells in Susac syndrome. RNA, at about 0.45 to 1 ug, was reverse transcribed with random hexamers. TCRdb processed the immunoSEQ multiplex PCR reads anew with MiXCR; each CDR3 protein has one entry. The sample contains about 130,000 distinct CDR3 sequences, 85% to 95% of which appear only once. The material sequenced was CD8+ T cells from PBMCs. These TCRs come from a human donor with Susac syndrome.

J is TRBJ2-3 and V is TRBV20-1; 7 positions match TRBD2. J lost 1 base, V lost 0 bases, and 1 base had no gene match. This CDR3 comprises 14 residues. Germline CDR1 is DFQATT and CDR2 is SNEGSKA (reference sequence). The CDR3 sequence: CSARETSGTDTQYF. CDR3 nucleotides: TGCAGTGCTAGAGAAACTAGCGGCACAGATACGCAGTATTTT.

V is TRBV29-1 and J is TRBJ2-2, with D perhaps TRBD1 (6 bases). The germline CDR1 and CDR2 sequences are SQVTM and ANQGSEA. Trimming stripped 6 bases from V and 6 bases from J, with 17 bases between. The CDR3 has 14 amino acids. The CDR3 here is CSVILTGSSGELFF. CDR3 nucleotides: TGCAGCGTGATACTGACAGGTTCATCCGGGGAGCTGTTTTTT.

V gene TRBV7-9 combines with J gene TRBJ2-5; perhaps TRBD1 as D (5 bases). Germline V CDR1 and CDR2: SEHNR, FQNEAQ (reference sequence). V lost 2 bases, J lost 5 bases, and 15 bases lay in between. The CDR3 has 15 residues. For the CDR3, the DNA is TGTGCCAGCAGCTTAATGTCAGGGATTGAGGAGACCCAGTACTTC. Translated: CASSLMSGIEETQYF.

This clonotype showed up just once. This sequence joins TRBV13 and TRBJ2-5; 8 bases are a match to TRBD2. J lost 5 bases, V lost 4 bases, and 6 bases had no gene match. The germline V gene has CDR1 PRHDT and CDR2 FYEKMQ (reference sequence). The CDR3 length is 14 residues. The CDR3 reads CASSSGTSGETQYF. For the CDR3, the DNA is TGTGCCAGCAGCTCAGGGACTAGTGGGGAGACCCAGTACTTC.

The gene calls are TRBV7-9 and TRBJ2-7; a weak D match, TRBD1 (5 bases). V was pared by 8 bases and J by 6 bases, with 14 bases between. This CDR3 comprises 12 residues. The germline gives CDR1 SEHNR, CDR2 FQNEAQ (reference sequence). CDR3 nucleotides: TGTGCCAGCGATAGTGGGGCCTCCGAGCAGTACTTC. It is translated as CASDSGASEQYF.

In this sample, this clonotype turned up once. Its ends do not fully match the called genes, so a read error is possible. J is TRBJ2-2 and V is TRBV7-7; D is uncertain. There are 12 residues in the CDR3. Germline V gene lookup returns CDR1 SSHAT and CDR2 FNYEAQ (reference sequence). The CDR3 region is CASSRISGELFF. CDR3 DNA sequence: TGTGCTAGCAGCCGAATATCCGGGGAGCTGTTTTTT.

J is TRBJ2-1 and V is TRBV3-1, with D perhaps matching TRBD2 (5 bases). Germline CDR1 is LGHDT and CDR2 is YNNKEL (reference sequence). The CDR3 is 16 amino acids. V was pared by 4 bases and J by 5 bases, with 18 bases between. CDR3: CASSLSGAGINNEQFF. The CDR3 DNA reads as TGTGCCAGCAGCCTCAGCGGAGCCGGGATTAACAATGAGCAGTTCTTC.

This chain links TRBV20-1 with TRBJ1-1, with a possible D match to TRBD1 (6 bases). Trimming removed 3 bases from V and 4 bases from J, with 9 bases in between. The CDR3 extends over 12 amino acids. Germline V lookup: CDR1 DFQATT, CDR2 SNEGSKA (reference sequence). As DNA, the CDR3 is TGCAGTGCTAGGGACAGACCCACTGAAGCTTTCTTT. Translated, it gives CSARDRPTEAFF.